A selection of T cell receptor beta chains follows, all from one sample in a study of technical replicates of blood from a few donors. Using immunoSEQ multiplex PCR, the repertoire was profiled, and TCRdb retains in-frame clones only, with some absent. This repertoire shows tens of thousands of clones, 90% to 98% found once; its top ten account for roughly 0.21%. Material for sequencing was T cells isolated from PBMCs. These TCRs come from a human donor in good health. CDR3s include the opening cysteine and the closing phenylalanine or tryptophan. The order of the fields is clone size, J gene, D gene, V gene, CDR3 protein, CDR3 DNA. A D gene is named only where the DNA matches it firmly. Where a row states a size, it is once, few, many or the class of an expanded clone; other rows omit it.

>-|TRBJ1-2|-|TRBV2
CASVGTSYGYTF
TGTGCCAGTGTGGGGACATCCTATGGCTACACCTTC
>-|TRBJ1-1|-|TRBV6-5
CASSLSYLNTEAFF
TGTGCCAGCAGTCTCTCCTACTTGAACACTGAAGCTTTCTTT
>-|TRBJ2-7|-|TRBV7-8
CASSSILTLTYEQYF
TGTGCCAGCAGCTCCATCCTGACACTTACCTACGAGCAGTACTTC
>-|TRBJ1-2|-|TRBV28
CASSFWQGSGYTF
TGTGCCAGCAGTTTTTGGCAGGGCTCTGGCTACACCTTC
>-|TRBJ1-1|-|TRBV6-1
CASSETGRATEAFF
TGTGCCAGCAGTGAGACCGGGCGGGCCACTGAAGCTTTCTTT
>-|TRBJ1-6|TRBD1|TRBV7-9
CASSLTTRGPNSPLHF
TGTGCCAGCAGCTTAACGACAAGGGGGCCTAATTCACCCCTCCACTTT
>-|TRBJ2-1|-|TRBV4-1
CASGKTNEQFF
TGCGCCAGCGGCAAAACCAATGAGCAGTTCTTC
>-|TRBJ1-4|-|TRBV29-1
CSTSGRAAGEKLFF
TGCAGCACCTCGGGCAGGGCCGCAGGAGAAAAACTGTTTTTT
>-|TRBJ2-7|TRBD1|TRBV6-6
CASSDLGQGAHEQYF
TGTGCCAGCAGTGACCTGGGACAGGGGGCCCACGAGCAGTACTTC
>-|TRBJ2-7|-|TRBV6-5
CASSLRDNSYEQYF
TGTGCCAGCAGTCTCCGGGACAACTCCTACGAGCAGTACTTC
>-|TRBJ1-1|-|TRBV5-1
CASTDYTEAFF
TGCGCCAGCACCGACTACACTGAAGCTTTCTTT
>-|TRBJ1-1|-|TRBV28
CASSLFREGRTEAFF
TGTGCCAGCAGTTTATTCAGAGAGGGGAGGACTGAAGCTTTCTTT
>-|TRBJ2-2|-|TRBV29-1
CSVGLSGELFF
TGCAGCGTTGGTTTATCCGGGGAGCTGTTTTTT
>-|TRBJ1-1|-|TRBV5-1
CASSLTRARGTEAFF
TGCGCCAGCAGCTTGACACGGGCGAGGGGGACTGAAGCTTTCTTT
>-|TRBJ2-7|-|TRBV14
CASSQDLGVSYEQYF
TGTGCCAGCAGCCAAGATCTCGGGGTGTCCTACGAGCAGTACTTC
>-|TRBJ2-7|-|TRBV6-1
CASSEARGLNYEQYF
TGTGCCAGCAGTGAAGCGCGAGGGTTAAACTACGAGCAGTACTTC
>-|TRBJ2-2|TRBD2|TRBV4-1
CASSSSGTFTGELFF
TGCGCCAGCAGCAGTAGCGGGACCTTCACCGGGGAGCTGTTTTTT
>-|TRBJ2-1|TRBD2|TRBV2
CASREVAGRDNEQFF
TGTGCCAGCAGGGAGGTAGCGGGGAGGGACAATGAGCAGTTCTTC
>-|TRBJ2-1|-|TRBV27
CASRGGGNEQFF
TGTGCCAGCCGGGGAGGGGGCAATGAGCAGTTCTTC
>-|TRBJ2-6|-|TRBV27
CASSLLGRPLSGANVLTF
TGTGCCAGCAGTTTATTGGGGAGGCCTCTCTCTGGGGCCAACGTCCTGACTTTC
>-|TRBJ2-3|-|TRBV18
CASSPIMGDWDTDTQYF
TGTGCCAGCTCACCTATTATGGGGGACTGGGACACAGATACGCAGTATTTT
>-|TRBJ1-3|-|TRBV6-5
CASSYFGESPGNTIYF
TGTGCCAGCAGTTATTTTGGGGAGAGCCCGGGAAACACCATATATTTT
>-|TRBJ2-5|TRBD1|TRBV7-2
CASTMDRGHETQYF
TGTGCCAGCACCATGGACAGGGGTCACGAGACCCAGTACTTC
>-|TRBJ1-1|-|TRBV6-5
CASSSKQRNTEAFF
TGTGCCAGCAGTTCCAAACAGAGGAACACTGAAGCTTTCTTT
>-|TRBJ2-3|TRBD2|TRBV19
CASSTGSGRIDTQYF
TGTGCCAGTAGTACCGGAAGCGGGAGGATAGATACGCAGTATTTT
>-|TRBJ2-2|-|TRBV5-8
CASSKRLDHTGELFF
TGTGCCAGCAGCAAACGGCTAGACCACACCGGGGAGCTGTTTTTT
>once|TRBJ2-2|-|TRBV7-8
CASSLYSGANTGELFF
TGTGCCAGCAGCTTATATTCGGGGGCGAACACCGGGGAGCTGTTTTTT
>-|TRBJ2-7|TRBD2|TRBV7-8
CASSSWTSASYEQYF
TGTGCCAGCAGCTCATGGACTAGTGCCTCCTACGAGCAGTACTTC
>-|TRBJ1-2|TRBD1|TRBV13
CASSLNGQAFPYGYTF
TGTGCCAGCAGCCTGAACGGACAGGCCTTTCCCTATGGCTACACCTTC
>-|TRBJ1-1|-|TRBV7-6
CASSQALGRAFF
TGTGCCAGCAGCCAAGCGCTTGGGAGAGCTTTCTTT
>-|TRBJ2-2|TRBD2|TRBV5-1
CASSLPPPGLAGGPSTGELFF
TGCGCCAGCAGCCTCCCACCGCCGGGACTAGCGGGAGGGCCGAGCACCGGGGAGCTGTTTTTT
>-|TRBJ2-1|TRBD1|TRBV30
CAWTGTGKMNNEQFF
TGTGCCTGGACGGGGACAGGGAAAATGAACAATGAGCAGTTCTTC
>-|TRBJ2-2|-|TRBV9
CASSERGSPTGELFF
TGTGCCAGCAGCGAGAGGGGGTCGCCTACCGGGGAGCTGTTTTTT
>-|TRBJ1-5|-|TRBV19
CASSGQYQPQHF
TGTGCCAGTAGTGGCCAGTATCAGCCCCAGCATTTT
>-|TRBJ2-7|TRBD2|TRBV28
CASSLVRETASYEQYF
TGTGCCAGCAGTTTAGTGCGGGAGACGGCCTCCTACGAGCAGTACTTC
>-|TRBJ2-2|-|TRBV28
CASRIDTGELFF
TGTGCCAGCAGGATAGACACCGGGGAGCTGTTTTTT
>-|TRBJ2-2|-|TRBV11-2
CASSLFDRAAGELFF
TGTGCCAGCAGCTTATTCGACAGAGCTGCCGGGGAGCTGTTTTTT
>-|TRBJ2-7|TRBD2|TRBV7-9
CASSHAGETYEQYF
TGTGCCAGCAGCCACGCGGGGGAGACCTACGAGCAGTACTTC
>-|TRBJ2-7|TRBD2|TRBV9
CASSVDGGGTYEQYF
TGTGCCAGCAGCGTAGATGGGGGGGGAACCTACGAGCAGTACTTC
>once|TRBJ1-5|-|TRBV6-5
CASSYSRGQPQHF
TGTGCCAGCAGTTACTCGCGGGGTCAGCCCCAGCATTTT
>-|TRBJ2-7|TRBD1|TRBV9
CASSASSWDRGREQYF
TGTGCCAGCAGCGCTTCGTCGTGGGACAGGGGCCGCGAGCAGTACTTC
>-|TRBJ2-7|-|TRBV7-3
CASSKRRAYEQYF
TGTGCCAGCAGCAAACGCAGGGCCTACGAGCAGTACTTC
>-|TRBJ1-6|-|TRBV27
CASSSEGSSYNSPLHF
TGTGCCAGCAGTTCTGAGGGTAGCTCCTATAATTCACCCCTCCACTTT